The T cell receptor beta chain described here comes from a study of T cell responses to AZD1222 COVID-19 vaccine. Data came from immunoSEQ multiplex PCR; TCRdb stores just in-frame clones and leaves some out. The sample has more than 150,000 clones, around nine tenths seen once. This clone was seen a handful of times. Antigen unknown. Whole-study results and caveats: Spike-specific TCR breadth and depth went up after people got two AZD1222 doses. In a largely white British group with more females than males, clonal diversity was possibly underestimated.

The source material was peripheral blood, sampled after recovery from COVID-19. The TCR comes from an adult who had recovered from COVID-19.

CDR3 coding DNA: TGTGCCATCAGTGAATCGGGGGGCTTCCGTGGCTACACCTTC. It encodes CAISESGGFRGYTF. V gene TRBV10-3 combines with J gene TRBJ1-2; a weak D match, TRBD1 (6 bases). V was pared by 3 bases and J by 7 bases, with 15 bases between. The germline gives CDR1 ENHRY, CDR2 SYGVKD. This CDR3 region has 14 residues.